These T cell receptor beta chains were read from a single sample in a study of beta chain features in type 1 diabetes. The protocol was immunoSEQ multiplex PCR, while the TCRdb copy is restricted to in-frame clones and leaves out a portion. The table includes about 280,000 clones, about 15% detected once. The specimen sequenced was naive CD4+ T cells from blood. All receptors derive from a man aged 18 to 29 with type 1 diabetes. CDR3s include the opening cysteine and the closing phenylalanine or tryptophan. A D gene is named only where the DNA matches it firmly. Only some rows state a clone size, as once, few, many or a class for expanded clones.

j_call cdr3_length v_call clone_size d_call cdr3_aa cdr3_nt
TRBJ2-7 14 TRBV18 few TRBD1 CASSPPGQYDEQYF TGTGCCAGCTCACCTCCGGGACAGTATGACGAGCAGTACTTC
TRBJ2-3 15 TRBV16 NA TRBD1 CASSGGQGITDTQYF TGTGCCAGCAGCGGGGGACAGGGGATCACAGATACGCAGTATTTT
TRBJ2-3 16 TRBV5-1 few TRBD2 CASSSRLAGVTDTQYF TGCGCCAGCAGCTCCCGACTAGCGGGGGTCACAGATACGCAGTATTTT
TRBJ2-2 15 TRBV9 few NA CASSASLIQDGELFF TGTGCCAGCAGCGCGAGCCTCATCCAGGACGGGGAGCTGTTTTTT
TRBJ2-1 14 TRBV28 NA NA CASVGLEVFNEQFF TGTGCCAGCGTCGGCCTGGAGGTCTTCAATGAGCAGTTCTTC
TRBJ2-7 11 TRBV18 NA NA CASSNRYEQYF TGTGCCAGCTCGAATCGGTACGAGCAGTACTTC
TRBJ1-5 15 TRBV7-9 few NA CASSLGQNSNQPQHF TGTGCCAGCAGCTTAGGACAGAATAGCAATCAGCCCCAGCATTTT
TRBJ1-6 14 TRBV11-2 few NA CASRVGGQGSPLHF TGTGCCAGCAGGGTGGGAGGGCAAGGGTCACCCCTCCACTTT
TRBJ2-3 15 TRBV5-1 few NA CASSPTPGHTDTQYF TGCGCCAGCAGCCCCACGCCGGGACATACAGATACGCAGTATTTT
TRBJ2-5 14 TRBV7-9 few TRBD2 CASSSGTSGETQYF TGTGCCAGCAGCTCCGGGACTAGCGGAGAGACCCAGTACTTC
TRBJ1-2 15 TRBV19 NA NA CASSIEPGQRLGYTF TGTGCCAGTAGTATAGAGCCCGGACAAAGGCTTGGCTACACCTTC
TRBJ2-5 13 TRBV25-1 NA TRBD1 CASRDDRVGTQYF TGTGCCAGCAGGGACGACAGGGTCGGGACCCAGTACTTC
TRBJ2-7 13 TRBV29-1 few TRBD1 CSAGTGEIYEQYF TGCTCAGCCGGGACAGGAGAAATCTACGAGCAGTACTTC
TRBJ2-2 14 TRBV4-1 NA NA CASSQDEGAGELFF TGCGCCAGCAGCCAAGATGAAGGGGCTGGGGAGCTGTTTTTT
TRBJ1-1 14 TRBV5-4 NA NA CASSLRQENTEAFF TGTGCCAGCAGCTTGCGCCAGGAAAACACTGAAGCTTTCTTT
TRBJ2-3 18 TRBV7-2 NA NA CASSLDLGGVGSTDTQYF TGTGCCAGCAGCTTAGATCTCGGCGGGGTGGGGAGCACAGATACGCAGTATTTT
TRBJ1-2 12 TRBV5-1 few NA CASSPFGYGYTF TGCGCCAGCAGCCCCTTCGGCTATGGCTACACCTTC
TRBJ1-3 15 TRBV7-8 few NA CASSFSSNSGNTIYF TGTGCCAGCAGCTTCTCCAGTAACTCTGGAAACACCATATATTTT
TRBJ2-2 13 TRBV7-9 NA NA CASTRVDTGELFF TGTGCCAGCACCCGGGTCGACACCGGGGAGCTGTTTTTT
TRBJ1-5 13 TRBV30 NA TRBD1 CAYSRQGGQPQHF TGTGCCTACTCACGACAGGGGGGTCAGCCCCAGCATTTT
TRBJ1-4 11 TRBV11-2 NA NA CAIQRGEKLFF TGTGCCATCCAAAGAGGTGAAAAACTGTTTTTT
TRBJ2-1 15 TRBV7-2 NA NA CASSLDRDSYNEQFF TGTGCCAGCAGCTTAGACAGGGACTCCTACAATGAGCAGTTCTTC
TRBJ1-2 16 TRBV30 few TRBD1 CAWSGPRDRQNYGYTF TGTGCCTGGAGTGGACCCCGGGACAGGCAAAACTATGGCTACACCTTC
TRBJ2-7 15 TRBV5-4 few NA CASSLDFYSSYEQYF TGTGCCAGCAGCTTGGATTTCTATTCCTCCTACGAGCAGTACTTC
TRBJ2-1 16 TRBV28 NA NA CASSTSGGGPTHEQFF TGTGCCAGCAGCACCTCGGGGGGCGGACCTACGCATGAGCAGTTCTTC
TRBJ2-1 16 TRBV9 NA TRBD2 CASSVDVLAGYNEQFF TGTGCCAGCAGCGTAGACGTACTAGCGGGATACAATGAGCAGTTCTTC
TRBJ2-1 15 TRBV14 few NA CASSQGISSYNEQFF TGTGCCAGCAGCCAAGGTATCAGCTCCTACAATGAGCAGTTCTTC
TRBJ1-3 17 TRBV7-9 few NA CASSLRGAGSAGNTIYF TGTGCCAGCAGCTTAAGGGGTGCAGGGTCTGCCGGAAACACCATATATTTT
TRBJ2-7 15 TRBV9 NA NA CASSVGSQPHYEQYF TGTGCCAGCAGCGTAGGATCTCAACCACACTACGAGCAGTACTTC
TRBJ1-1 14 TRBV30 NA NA CAWWIRESNTEAFF TGTGCCTGGTGGATAAGGGAGTCGAACACTGAAGCTTTCTTT
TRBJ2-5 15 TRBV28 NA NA CASSLSPGAGETQYF TGTGCCAGCAGCCTCTCGCCAGGGGCAGGGGAGACCCAGTACTTC
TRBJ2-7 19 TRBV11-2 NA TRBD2 CASSLVRKLTSGSSYEQYF TGTGCCAGCAGCTTAGTGCGGAAGTTGACTAGCGGGAGCTCCTACGAGCAGTACTTC
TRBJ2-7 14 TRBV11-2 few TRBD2 CASSSTGGPYQNWF TGTGCCAGCAGCTCCACGGGGGGGCCATATCAAAATTGGTTC
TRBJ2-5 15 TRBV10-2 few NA CASSENGVRQETQYF TGCGCCAGCAGTGAGAACGGTGTCCGACAAGAGACCCAGTACTTC
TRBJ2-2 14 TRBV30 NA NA CAWSYQGNTGELFF TGTGCCTGGAGTTATCAGGGGAACACCGGGGAGCTGTTTTTT
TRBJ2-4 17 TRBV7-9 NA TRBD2 CAGDSGTRWSGKNIQYF TGTGCCGGAGACTCCGGGACTAGGTGGTCTGGCAAAAACATTCAGTACTTC
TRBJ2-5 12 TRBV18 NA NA CASSLLQETQYF TGTGCCAGCTCACTCCTACAAGAGACCCAGTACTTC
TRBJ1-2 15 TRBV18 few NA CASSPLKDQDYGYTF TGTGCCAGCTCACCGCTCAAGGATCAGGACTATGGCTACACCTTC
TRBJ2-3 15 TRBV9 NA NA CASSSPRGTGDTQYF TGTGCCAGCAGCTCCCCAAGGGGTACAGGAGATACGCAGTATTTT
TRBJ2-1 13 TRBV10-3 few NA CAIIQQAGGEQFF TGTGCCATCATACAACAGGCCGGGGGTGAGCAGTTCTTC
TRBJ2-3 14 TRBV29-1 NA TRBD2 CSVRTRLHTDTQYF TGCAGCGTGAGGACTAGGCTTCACACAGATACGCAGTATTTT
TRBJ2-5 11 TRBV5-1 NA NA CASKQRETQYF TGCGCCAGCAAGCAGCGGGAGACCCAGTACTTC
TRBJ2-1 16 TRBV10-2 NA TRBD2 CASSTPVSGGYNEQFF TGCGCCAGCAGTACCCCGGTTAGCGGGGGATACAATGAGCAGTTCTTC
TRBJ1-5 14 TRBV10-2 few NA CASSEQAPNQPQHF TGCGCCAGCAGTGAGCAGGCACCTAATCAGCCCCAGCATTTT
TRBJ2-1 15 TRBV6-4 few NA CASSDSRQGDNEQFF TGTGCCAGCAGTGACTCGAGGCAGGGCGACAATGAGCAGTTCTTC
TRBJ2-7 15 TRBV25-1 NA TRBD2 CASSELAGGRYEQYF TGTGCCAGCAGTGAATTAGCGGGAGGGAGGTACGAGCAGTACTTC
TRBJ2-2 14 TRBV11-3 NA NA CASSTMANTGELFF TGTGCCAGCAGCACCATGGCTAACACCGGGGAGCTGTTTTTT
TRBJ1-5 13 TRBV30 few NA CAWSPQGLEPQHF TGTGCCTGGAGTCCCCAGGGGTTGGAGCCCCAGCATTTT
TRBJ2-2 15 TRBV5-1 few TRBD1 CASSWGTGNTGELFF TGCGCCAGCAGCTGGGGGACAGGAAACACCGGGGAGCTGTTTTTT
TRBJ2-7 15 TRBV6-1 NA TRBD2 CASRIMLAGVYEQYF TGTGCCAGCAGGATAATGCTAGCGGGAGTATACGAGCAGTACTTC
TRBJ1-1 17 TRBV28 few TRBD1 CASSTPWTGGRKTEAFF TGTGCCAGCAGTACGCCCTGGACAGGGGGCAGGAAGACTGAAGCTTTCTTT
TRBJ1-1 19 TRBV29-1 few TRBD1 CSVDLLRGSKTGRATEAFF TGCAGCGTTGACCTCCTTCGAGGGTCAAAGACAGGGCGGGCCACTGAAGCTTTCTTT
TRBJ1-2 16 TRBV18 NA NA CASSPDSFPRNYGYTF TGTGCCAGCTCACCCGACAGTTTCCCACGGAACTATGGCTACACCTTC
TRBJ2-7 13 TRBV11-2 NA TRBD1 CASSLDRAREQYF TGTGCCAGCAGCTTGGACAGGGCACGCGAGCAGTACTTC
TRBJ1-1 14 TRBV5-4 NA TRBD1 CASSRTGGNTEAFF TGTGCCAGCAGCCGGACAGGGGGCAACACTGAAGCTTTCTTT
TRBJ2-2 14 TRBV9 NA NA CASSVGIASEELFF TGTGCCAGCAGCGTAGGGATAGCAAGTGAGGAGCTGTTTTTT
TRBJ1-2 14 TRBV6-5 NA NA CASSYSRGPYGYTF TGTGCCAGCAGTTACTCGCGGGGACCCTATGGCTACACCTTC